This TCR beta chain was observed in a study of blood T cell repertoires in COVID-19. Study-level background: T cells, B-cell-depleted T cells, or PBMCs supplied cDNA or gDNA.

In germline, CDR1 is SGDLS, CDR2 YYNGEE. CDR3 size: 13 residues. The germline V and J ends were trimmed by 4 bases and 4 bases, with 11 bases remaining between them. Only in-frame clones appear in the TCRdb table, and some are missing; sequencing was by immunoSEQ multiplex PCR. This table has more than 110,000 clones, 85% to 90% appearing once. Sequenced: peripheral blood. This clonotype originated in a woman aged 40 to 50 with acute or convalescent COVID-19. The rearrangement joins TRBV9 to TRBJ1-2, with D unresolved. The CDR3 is CASSTSSGYGYTF. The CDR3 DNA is TGTGCCAGCAGCACATCTAGTGGCTATGGCTACACCTTC.